This TCR beta chain was identified in a study of blood T cell repertoires in COVID-19. Study background: PBMCs, B-cell-depleted T cells, or T cells were the source of the cDNA or gDNA that made up the material.

Germline loops: CDR1 SEHNR, CDR2 FQNEAQ (reference sequence). Trimming pared 5 bases from V and 8 bases from J, leaving 16 bases between. The CDR3 is 14 amino acids. In the source study's methods: Estimation of nucleated cell counts was performed using reference gene primer amplification. Generated by immunoSEQ multiplex PCR, the TCRdb table keeps only in-frame clones and is missing some. D and trimming come from the DNA, and the V and J calls and clone size come from that table. The sample has around 300,000 clones; 70% to 90% are singletons. This clone was counted only a few times. The receptor was isolated from a woman between 25 and 40 years old with active or convalescent COVID-19. Input material: peripheral blood. The chain joins TRBV7-9 to TRBJ2-1; D remains unclear. CDR3 amino acids: CASSPPGPADEQFF. CDR3 DNA sequence: TGTGCCAGCAGCCCCCCCGGTCCTGCCGATGAGCAGTTCTTC.